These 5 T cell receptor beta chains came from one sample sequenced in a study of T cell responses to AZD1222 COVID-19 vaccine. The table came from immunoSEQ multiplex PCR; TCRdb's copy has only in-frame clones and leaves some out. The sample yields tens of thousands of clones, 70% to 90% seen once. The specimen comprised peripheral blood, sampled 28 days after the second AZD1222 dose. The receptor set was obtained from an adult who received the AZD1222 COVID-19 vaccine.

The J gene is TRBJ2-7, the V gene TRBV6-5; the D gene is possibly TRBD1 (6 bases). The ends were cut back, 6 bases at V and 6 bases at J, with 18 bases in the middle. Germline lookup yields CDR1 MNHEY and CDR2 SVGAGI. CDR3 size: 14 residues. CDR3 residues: CASRLRDTWGEQYV. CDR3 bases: TGTGCCAGCAGACTCCGGGACACCTGGGGCGAGCAGTACGTC.

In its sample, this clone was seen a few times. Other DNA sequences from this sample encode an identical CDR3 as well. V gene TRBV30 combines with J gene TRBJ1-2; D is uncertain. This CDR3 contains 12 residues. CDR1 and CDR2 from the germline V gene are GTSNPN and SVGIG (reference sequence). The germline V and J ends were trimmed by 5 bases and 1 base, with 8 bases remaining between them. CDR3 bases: TGTGCCTGGCAGCTTGATAACTATGGCTACACCTTC. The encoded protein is CAWQLDNYGYTF.

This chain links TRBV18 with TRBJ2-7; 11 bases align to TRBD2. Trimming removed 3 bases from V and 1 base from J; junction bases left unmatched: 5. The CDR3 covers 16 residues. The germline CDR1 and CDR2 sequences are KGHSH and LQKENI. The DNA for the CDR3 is TGTGCCAGCTCACCTACCGGGACTAGCGGATCCTACGAGCAGTACTTC. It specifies CASSPTGTSGSYEQYF.

This CDR3 reads CASSPDGRYGYTF. In nucleotides, the CDR3 is TGTGCCAGTAGTCCCGATGGGAGGTATGGCTACACCTTC. The V and J genes are TRBV19 and TRBJ1-2, with D unresolved. CDR3 length: 13 residues. Germline-derived CDR1 and CDR2 are LNHDA and SQIVND (reference sequence). With 5 bases removed from V and 5 bases from J, the gap between germline ends came to 12 bases.

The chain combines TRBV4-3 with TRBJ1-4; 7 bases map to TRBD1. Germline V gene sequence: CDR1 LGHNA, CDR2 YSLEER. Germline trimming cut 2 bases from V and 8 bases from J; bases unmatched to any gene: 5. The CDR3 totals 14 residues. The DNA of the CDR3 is TGCGCCAGCAGCCAAACACAGGGGAAAGAAAAACTGTTTTTT. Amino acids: CASSQTQGKEKLFF.